Listed below are T cell receptor beta chains from one sample, sequenced in a study of T cells in localized non-small cell lung cancer. Only in-frame clones appear in the TCRdb table, and some are missing; sequencing was by immunoSEQ multiplex PCR. Among 1,300 to 1,500 clones listed, 20% to 25% were seen once. The sequencing used lung tumor tissue, collected before any cancer treatment. Receptors originate from a female donor aged 60 or older with stage II squamous cell lung carcinoma. The CDR3 runs from the conserved cysteine through the conserved F or W. Clone size appears in some rows only: once, few, many, or a class for an expanded clone.

J | size | V | CDR3
TRBJ2-3 | - | TRBV19 | CASSPGLAGDGTQYF
TRBJ1-2 | - | TRBV19 | CASSQDGVGQGTNYGYTF
TRBJ2-1 | medium-sized | TRBV11-3 | CASSLGSGRASSYNEQFF
TRBJ1-1 | - | TRBV19 | CASSLRKVMNTEAFF
TRBJ1-1 | - | TRBV5-1 | CASSLVAIGTEAFF
TRBJ2-1 | - | TRBV5-1 | CASSPRLAGKWDNEQFF
TRBJ1-3 | - | TRBV18 | CASSPRGAGPSSGNTIYF
TRBJ2-3 | few | TRBV30 | CAWSMGASTDTQYF
TRBJ1-2 | few | TRBV11-3 | CASSLVLSGYGYTF
TRBJ2-5 | medium-sized | TRBV11-3 | CASFLAGGQETQYF
TRBJ2-1 | few | TRBV28 | CASSHFLAGGQFNEQFF
TRBJ2-3 | few | TRBV6-8 | CAGKTSGSTDTQYF
TRBJ1-2 | - | TRBV28 | CATKTPGGAFLGYTF
TRBJ1-2 | - | TRBV6-4 | CAIRGDYGYTF
TRBJ2-3 | - | TRBV6-8 | CASSDLGTDTQYF
TRBJ2-1 | medium-sized | TRBV6-8 | CASSYGWSSYNEQFF
TRBJ2-1 | medium-sized | TRBV6-8 | CASRPLPTSGSYNEQFF
TRBJ2-3 | - | TRBV6-7 | CASGRDSQEYF
TRBJ1-2 | medium-sized | TRBV11-3 | CASSWQTVSDGYTF
TRBJ1-1 | large | TRBV28 | CASSFSGHANTEAFF
TRBJ1-4 | medium-sized | TRBV6-8 | CASRPRTGAVREKLFF
TRBJ2-1 | - | TRBV6-8 | CAIRGTSGGAEQFF
TRBJ1-1 | - | TRBV19 | CASSNTAGTTEAFF
TRBJ1-2 | few | TRBV2 | CASSFTGPEGSGYTF
TRBJ1-5 | few | TRBV28 | CASHLFGEYQPQHF
TRBJ2-3 | large | TRBV11-3 | CASSLLAASADTQYF
TRBJ2-5 | few | TRBV6-8 | CASTARGGGRGETQYF
TRBJ2-3 | few | TRBV18 | CASSPSGGVTDTQYF
TRBJ1-4 | - | TRBV25-1 | CASSIGHYNEKLFF
TRBJ1-1 | - | TRBV30 | CAWRDNSGLMNTEAFF
TRBJ2-5 | few | TRBV11-3 | CASSLTGEGLGETQYF
TRBJ2-2 | - | TRBV6-1 | CAISEEPNTGELFF
TRBJ1-1 | - | TRBV29-1 | CSVGAGENTEAFF
TRBJ1-1 | - | TRBV7-2 | CASSLRSDTEAFF
TRBJ1-4 | few | TRBV6-8 | CASRAGLQGSSEKLFF
TRBJ2-6 | - | TRBV14 | CASSQRTGEGANVLTF
TRBJ2-1 | - | TRBV12-5 | CASGFTYARNLAGVSEEQFF
TRBJ1-1 | medium-sized | TRBV7-1 | CASSLTVNTEAFF
TRBJ1-1 | few | TRBV7-8 | CASSSGVGTEAFF
TRBJ1-6 | - | TRBV11-3 | CASSLAGTDNSPLHF
TRBJ2-1 | few | TRBV9 | CASTTGSGGATGEQFF
TRBJ1-4 | few | TRBV18 | CASSPRGTLNEKLFF
TRBJ1-1 | - | TRBV28 | CASSLRGRGGTEAFF
TRBJ2-5 | few | TRBV6-8 | CASSYYLRGGLKETQYF
TRBJ1-1 | - | TRBV5-1 | CASSLEQVLTTEAFF
TRBJ2-3 | few | TRBV6-8 | CAISKEMGVDTQYF